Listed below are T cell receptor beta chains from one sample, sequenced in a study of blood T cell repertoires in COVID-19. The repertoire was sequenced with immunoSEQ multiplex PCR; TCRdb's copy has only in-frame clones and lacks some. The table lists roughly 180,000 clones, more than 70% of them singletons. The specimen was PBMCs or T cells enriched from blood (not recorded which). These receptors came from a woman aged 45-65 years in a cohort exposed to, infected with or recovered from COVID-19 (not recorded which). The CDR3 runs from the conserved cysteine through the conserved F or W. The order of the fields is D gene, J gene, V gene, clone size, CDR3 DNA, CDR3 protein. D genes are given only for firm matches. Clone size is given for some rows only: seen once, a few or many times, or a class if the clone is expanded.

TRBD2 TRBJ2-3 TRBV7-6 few TGTGCCAGCAGCTGGAGCGGGGGGTACACAGATACGCAGTATTTT CASSWSGGYTDTQYF
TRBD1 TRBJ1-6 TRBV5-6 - TGTGCCAGCAACTTTTGGGGGACAGGGGAATCACCCCTCCACTTT CASNFWGTGESPLHF
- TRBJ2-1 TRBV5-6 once TGTGCCAGCAGCTTGGAATCTAGATCTGAGCAGTTCTTC CASSLESRSEQFF
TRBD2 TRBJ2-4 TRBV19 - TGTGCCAGTAGTGCCGATCGTGCAGGACTAGCGGTCGAGACCATAGCCAAAAACATTCAGTACTTC CASSADRAGLAVETIAKNIQYF
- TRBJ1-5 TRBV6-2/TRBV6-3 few TGTGCCAGCAGTTACCCCGAGGCGGAGTATAGCAATCAGCCCCAGCATTTT CASSYPEAEYSNQPQHF
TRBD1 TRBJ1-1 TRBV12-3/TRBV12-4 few TGTGCCAGCGCGGGACAGGCGAACACTGAAGCTTTCTTT CASAGQANTEAFF
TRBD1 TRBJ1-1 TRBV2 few TGTGCCAGCAGTGCGCCGGGACAGATGAACACTGAAGCTTTCTTT CASSAPGQMNTEAFF
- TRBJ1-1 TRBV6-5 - TGTGCCAGCAGACCAGGACAGCAGAACACTGAAGCTTTCTTT CASRPGQQNTEAFF
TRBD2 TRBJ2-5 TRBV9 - TGTGCCAGCAGCCCCAGCGGGGCAGTAAGGGAGACCCAGTACTTC CASSPSGAVRETQYF
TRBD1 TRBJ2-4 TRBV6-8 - TGTGCCAGCACCTCGGGTGACAGGGGGCGCGACATTCAGTACTTC CASTSGDRGRDIQYF
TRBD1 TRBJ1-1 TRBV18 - TGTGCCAGCTCACCAGCAGGGGGCGCGGACACTGAAGCTTTCTTT CASSPAGGADTEAFF
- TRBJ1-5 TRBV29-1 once TGCAGCGTTGAAGAAACTACAGGGCAGCCCCAGCATTTT CSVEETTGQPQHF
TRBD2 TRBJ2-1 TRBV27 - TGTGCCAGCAGTCGAACCAATAGCGGGAGGCAGTTCTTC CASSRTNSGRQFF
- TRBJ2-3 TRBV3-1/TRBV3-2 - TGTGCCAGCAGCCAGAGGAGGGCCTCCGGAGATACGCAGTATTTT CASSQRRASGDTQYF